This T cell receptor (beta chain) was identified during a study of T cell changes during pregnancy in multiple sclerosis. Trimming took 5 bases from V and 5 from J; bases not matched to a gene: 5. The length of the CDR3 is 14 residues. Germline V gene sequence: CDR1 SGHTA, CDR2 FQGTGA. Measured with immunoSEQ multiplex PCR; TCRdb has only the in-frame clones, and not every one. The table has about 47,000 clones, 93% seen once. The sequences come from peripheral blood, collected in the second trimester of pregnancy. The V gene is TRBV7-3, the J gene TRBJ2-3; 9 positions agree with TRBD1. The clonotype comes from a female donor with multiple sclerosis, enrolled in a pregnancy study. CDR3 protein: CASSPRDREDTQYF. The CDR3 region has the DNA TGTGCCAGCAGCCCGCGGGACAGGGAAGATACGCAGTATTTT.